Listed below are T cell receptor beta chains from one sample, sequenced in a study of shared clonotypes between healthy human individuals. Assay used: immunoSEQ multiplex PCR; TCRdb lists only in-frame clones, some missing. The sample carries a few million clones, less than 95% recorded once. The sequenced sample was naive CD4+ T cells from PBMCs. Receptors were obtained from a man aged 18 to 29 in good health. Some clones in this sample may be carry-over from other donors' samples. The CDR3 runs from the conserved cysteine through the conserved F or W. D genes are given only for firm matches. Some rows mark clone size as missing; the rest say once, few, many or name a class of expanded clone.

>TRBJ2-4|NA|TRBV28|14|NA
TGTGCCAGCAGTAGGACCCTAGGGAAAAACATTCAGTACTTC
CASSRTLGKNIQYF
>TRBJ1-3|NA|TRBV11-2|16|NA
TGTGCCAGCAGCTCGTTTGGACAGAGCTCTGGAAACACCATATATTTT
CASSSFGQSSGNTIYF
>TRBJ2-1|NA|TRBV6-5|15|NA
TGTGCCAGCAGCCAGGCAGCTCCCTCCTACAATGAGCAGTTCTTC
CASSQAAPSYNEQFF
>TRBJ2-2|TRBD2|TRBV19|15|NA
TGTGCCAGTAGTTTGGGACTAGCGGGAGTAAGGGAGCTGTTTTTT
CASSLGLAGVRELFF
>TRBJ2-5|TRBD1|TRBV19|15|NA
TGTGCCACCGCTAACCGGGACAGGGGCCAAGAGACCCAGTACTTC
CATANRDRGQETQYF
>TRBJ2-2|NA|TRBV10-3|13|NA
TGTGCCATCGCGCCGTGGGACACCGGGGAGCTGTTTTTT
CAIAPWDTGELFF
>TRBJ2-7|TRBD2|TRBV27|18|NA
TGTGCCAGCAGTTTACCCCCCCCTAGCGGCCCCTCCCCCTACGAGCAGTACTTC
CASSLPPPSGPSPYEQYF
>TRBJ2-3|NA|TRBV18|16|NA
TGTGCCAGCTCATCTACGTGGGAACCTAGCACAGATACGCAGTATTTT
CASSSTWEPSTDTQYF
>TRBJ2-1|NA|TRBV28|15|NA
TGTGCCAGCAGTCCCCCAGGGGAGGGCCTACATGAGCAGTTCTTC
CASSPPGEGLHEQFF
>TRBJ2-7|TRBD2|TRBV6-1|14|NA
TGTGCCAGCAAGGATAGCGGGAGATACTACGAGCAGTACTTC
CASKDSGRYYEQYF
>TRBJ1-3|NA|TRBV15|17|NA
TGTGCCACCAGCAGAGATAAGACAGCGTATTGGGGAAACACCATATATTTT
CATSRDKTAYWGNTIYF
>TRBJ2-7|TRBD1|TRBV7-9|14|NA
TGTGCCAGCAGCCGACAGGGGGCTTCCTACGAGCAGTACTTC
CASSRQGASYEQYF
>TRBJ2-7|NA|TRBV28|14|NA
TGTGCCAGCATGGAGGGACAGCGATACTACGAGCAGTACTTC
CASMEGQRYYEQYF
>TRBJ2-7|TRBD1|TRBV15|16|NA
TGTGCCACCAGCAGACGGGTAGGGACAGCCTCCTACGAGCAGTACTTC
CATSRRVGTASYEQYF
>TRBJ2-7|TRBD2|TRBV6-5|14|NA
TGTGCCAGCAGTGAGACTAGCGGGGGACTCCGGCAGTACTTC
CASSETSGGLRQYF
>TRBJ2-3|TRBD1|TRBV2|15|NA
TGTGCCAGCAGAGTAGACAGGGGGCGTGCGGATACGCAGTATTTT
CASRVDRGRADTQYF
>TRBJ1-2|TRBD1|TRBV5-4|16|once
TGTGCCAGCAGCTTAGGGACAGGGAGTGCTAACTATGGCTACACCTTC
CASSLGTGSANYGYTF
>TRBJ1-2|NA|TRBV7-9|14|once
TGTGCCAGCAGCCATCCACAGGGTGCATATGGCTACACCTTC
CASSHPQGAYGYTF
>TRBJ2-5|NA|TRBV28|12|NA
TGTGCCAGCGTCTCTCGTTGGGAGACCCAGTACTTC
CASVSRWETQYF
>TRBJ1-5|TRBD1|TRBV19|16|NA
TGTGCCAGTAGTGCCCGGACAGGGTTGACCAATCAGCCCCAGCATTTT
CASSARTGLTNQPQHF
>TRBJ1-5|NA|TRBV28|11|NA
TGTGCCAGCAGAGGGGATCAGCCCCAGCATTTT
CASRGDQPQHF
>TRBJ1-1|NA|TRBV7-9|13|NA
TGTGCCAGCAGCTTAGAGAGGCCGGGAACGGCTTTCTTT
CASSLERPGTAFF